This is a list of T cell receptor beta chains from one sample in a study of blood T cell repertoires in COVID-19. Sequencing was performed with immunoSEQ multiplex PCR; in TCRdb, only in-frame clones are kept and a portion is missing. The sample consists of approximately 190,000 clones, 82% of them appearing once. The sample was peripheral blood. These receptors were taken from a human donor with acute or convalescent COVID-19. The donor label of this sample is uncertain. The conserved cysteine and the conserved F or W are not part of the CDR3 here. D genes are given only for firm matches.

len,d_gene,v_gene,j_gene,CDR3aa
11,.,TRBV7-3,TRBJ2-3,ASSLTRADTQY
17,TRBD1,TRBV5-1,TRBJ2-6,ASSQGQGQYPSGANVLT
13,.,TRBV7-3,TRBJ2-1,ASSLTGSGYNEQF
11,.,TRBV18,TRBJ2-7,ASSPPSGYEQY
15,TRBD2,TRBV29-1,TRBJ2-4,NQNPGTSGLAKNIQY
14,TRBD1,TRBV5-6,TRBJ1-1,ASSLLGQALNTEAF
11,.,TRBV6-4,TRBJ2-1,ASSDSIARKQF
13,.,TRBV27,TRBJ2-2,ASSPDRINTGELF
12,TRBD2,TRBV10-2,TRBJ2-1,ASSGSGRSNEQF
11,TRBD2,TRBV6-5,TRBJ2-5,ASKPSGAETQY
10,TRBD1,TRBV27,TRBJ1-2,ASSQTGGGYT
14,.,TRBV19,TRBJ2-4,ASSPHLLGRENIQY
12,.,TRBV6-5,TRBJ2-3,ASRTGLSRDTQY
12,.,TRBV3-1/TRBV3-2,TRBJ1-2,ASSQWAGSYGYT
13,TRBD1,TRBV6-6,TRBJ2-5,ASSHWDRTQETQY
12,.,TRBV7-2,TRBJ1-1,ASSPGQNSNEAF
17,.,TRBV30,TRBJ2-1,AWRSWTAVSALSYNEQF
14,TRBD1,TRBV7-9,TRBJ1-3,ASSNRDRETGNTIY
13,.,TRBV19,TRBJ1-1,ASSLRWDMNTEAF
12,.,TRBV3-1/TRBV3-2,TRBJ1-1,ASSQGPKNTEAF
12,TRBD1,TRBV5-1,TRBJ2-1,ASSLAGQGYEQF
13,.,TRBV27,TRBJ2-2,ASSSDGRGTGELF
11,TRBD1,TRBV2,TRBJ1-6,VTTQGVGSPLH
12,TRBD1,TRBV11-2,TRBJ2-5,ASSSGQGGETQY
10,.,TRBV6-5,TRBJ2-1,AIGKLNNEQF
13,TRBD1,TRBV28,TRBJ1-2,ASSPGGQGSYGYT
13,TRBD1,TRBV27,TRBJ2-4,ASSLHRGPKTIQY
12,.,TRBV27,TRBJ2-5,ASSHGQAGETQY
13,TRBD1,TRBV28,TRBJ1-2,ASSTAGQGALGYT
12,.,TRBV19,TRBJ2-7,ASMSQGWGSEQY
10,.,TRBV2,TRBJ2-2,ASRGDRGELF
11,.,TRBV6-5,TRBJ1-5,ASSYRPTGAQH
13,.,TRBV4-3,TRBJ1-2,ASSRWRAGNYGYT
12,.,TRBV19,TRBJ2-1,ASSIALTYYEQF
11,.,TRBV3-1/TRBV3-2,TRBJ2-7,ASSGRGSYEQY
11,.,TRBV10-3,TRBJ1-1,AIGAGTNTEAF